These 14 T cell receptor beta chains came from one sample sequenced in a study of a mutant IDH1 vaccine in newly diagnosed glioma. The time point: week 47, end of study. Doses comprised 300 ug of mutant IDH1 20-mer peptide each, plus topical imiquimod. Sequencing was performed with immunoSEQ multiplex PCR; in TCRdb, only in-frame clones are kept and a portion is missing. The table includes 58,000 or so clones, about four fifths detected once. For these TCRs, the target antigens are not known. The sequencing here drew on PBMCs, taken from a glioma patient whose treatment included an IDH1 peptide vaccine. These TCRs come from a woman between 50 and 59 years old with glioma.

The CDR3 region is CASSLSKIAGAEDTQYF. CDR3 nucleotides: TGTGCCAGCAGTTTATCCAAAATAGCGGGGGCGGAAGATACGCAGTATTTT. The chain employs TRBV27 and TRBJ2-3; 9 bases align to TRBD2. Germline V lookup: CDR1 MNHEY, CDR2 SMNVEV (reference sequence). J gave up 5 bases and V 0 bases, and 9 bases lay outside the gene matches. The CDR3 runs 17 residues.

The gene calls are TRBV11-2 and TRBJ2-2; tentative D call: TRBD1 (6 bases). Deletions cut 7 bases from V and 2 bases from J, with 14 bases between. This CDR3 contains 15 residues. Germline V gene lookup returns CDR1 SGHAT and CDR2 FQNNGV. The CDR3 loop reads CASTQGTTNTGELFF. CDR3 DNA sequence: TGTGCCAGCACACAAGGGACAACCAACACCGGGGAGCTGTTTTTT.

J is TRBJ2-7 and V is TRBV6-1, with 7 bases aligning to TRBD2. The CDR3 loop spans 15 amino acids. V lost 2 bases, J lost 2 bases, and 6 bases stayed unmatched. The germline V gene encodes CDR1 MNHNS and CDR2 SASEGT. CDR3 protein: CASSEFSGRTYEQYF. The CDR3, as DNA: TGTGCCAGCAGTGAATTTAGCGGGCGGACCTACGAGCAGTACTTC.

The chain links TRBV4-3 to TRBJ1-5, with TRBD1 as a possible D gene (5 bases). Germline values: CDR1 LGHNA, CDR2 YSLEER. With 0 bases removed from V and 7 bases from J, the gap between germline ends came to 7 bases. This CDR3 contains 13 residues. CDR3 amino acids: CASSQDRDQPQHF. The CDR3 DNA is TGCGCCAGCAGCCAAGACAGGGACCAGCCCCAGCATTTT.

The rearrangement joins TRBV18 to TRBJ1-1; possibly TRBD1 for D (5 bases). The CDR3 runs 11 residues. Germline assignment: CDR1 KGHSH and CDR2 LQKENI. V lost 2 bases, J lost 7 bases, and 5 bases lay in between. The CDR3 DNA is TGTGCCAGCTCACCAGGGGGTGAAGCTTTCTTT. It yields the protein CASSPGGEAFF. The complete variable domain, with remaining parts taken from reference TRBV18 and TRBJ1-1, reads NAGVMQNPRHLVRRRGQEARLRCSPMKGHSHVYWYRQLPEEGLKFMVYLQKENIIDESGMPKERFSAEFPKEGPSILRIQQVVRGDSAAYFCASSPGGEAFFGQGTRLTVV.

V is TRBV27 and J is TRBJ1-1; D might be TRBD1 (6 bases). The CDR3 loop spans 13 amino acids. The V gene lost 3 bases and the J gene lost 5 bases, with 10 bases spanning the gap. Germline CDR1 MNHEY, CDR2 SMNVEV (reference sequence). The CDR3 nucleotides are TGTGCCAGCAGTTTGGCAGGGGTGACTGAAGCTTTCTTT. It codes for CASSLAGVTEAFF.

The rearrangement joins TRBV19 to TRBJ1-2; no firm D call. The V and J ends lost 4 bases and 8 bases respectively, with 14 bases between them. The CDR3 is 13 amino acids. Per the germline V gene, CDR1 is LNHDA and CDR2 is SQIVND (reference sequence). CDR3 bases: TGTGCCAGTAGTACAGCCCCTACATGGGGCTACACCTTC. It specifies CASSTAPTWGYTF.

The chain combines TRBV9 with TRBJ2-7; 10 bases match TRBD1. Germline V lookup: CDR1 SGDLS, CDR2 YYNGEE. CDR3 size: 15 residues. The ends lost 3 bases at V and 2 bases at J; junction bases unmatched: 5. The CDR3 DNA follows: TGTGCCAGCAGCGGTACGGGACAGGGGACCTACGAGCAGTACTTC. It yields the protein CASSGTGQGTYEQYF.

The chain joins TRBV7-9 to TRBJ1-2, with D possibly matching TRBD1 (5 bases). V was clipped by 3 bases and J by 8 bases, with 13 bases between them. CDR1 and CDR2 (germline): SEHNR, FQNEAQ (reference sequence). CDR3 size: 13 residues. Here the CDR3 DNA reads TGTGCCAGCAGCTTGACCCGGAGGGGAGGCTACACCTTC. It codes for CASSLTRRGGYTF. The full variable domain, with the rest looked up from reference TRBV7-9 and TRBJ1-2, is DTGVSQNPRHKITKRGQNVTFRCDPISEHNRLYWYRQTLGQGPEFLTYFQNEAQLEKSRLLSDRFSAERPKGSFSTLEIQRTEQGDSAMYLCASSLTRRGGYTFGSGTRLTVV.

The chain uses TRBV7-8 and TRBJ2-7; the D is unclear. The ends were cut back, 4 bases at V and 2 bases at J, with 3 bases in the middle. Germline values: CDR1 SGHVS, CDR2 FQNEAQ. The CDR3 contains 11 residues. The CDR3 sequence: CASSSTYEQYF. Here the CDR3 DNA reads TGTGCCAGCAGCTCCACCTACGAGCAGTACTTC.

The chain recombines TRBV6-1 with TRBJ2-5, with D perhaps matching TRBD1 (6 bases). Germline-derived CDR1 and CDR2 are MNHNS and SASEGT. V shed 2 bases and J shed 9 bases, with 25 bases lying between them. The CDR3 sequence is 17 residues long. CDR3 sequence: CASSEPSLTGRVRAQYF. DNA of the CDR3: TGTGCCAGCAGTGAACCCTCCCTGACAGGTCGGGTTAGGGCCCAGTACTTC.

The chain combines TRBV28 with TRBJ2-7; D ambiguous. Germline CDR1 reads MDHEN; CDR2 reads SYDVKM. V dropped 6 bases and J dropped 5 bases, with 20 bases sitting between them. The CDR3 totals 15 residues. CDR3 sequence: CASSPRPDVKHEQYF. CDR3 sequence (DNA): TGTGCCAGCAGCCCACGACCGGACGTAAAACACGAGCAGTACTTC.

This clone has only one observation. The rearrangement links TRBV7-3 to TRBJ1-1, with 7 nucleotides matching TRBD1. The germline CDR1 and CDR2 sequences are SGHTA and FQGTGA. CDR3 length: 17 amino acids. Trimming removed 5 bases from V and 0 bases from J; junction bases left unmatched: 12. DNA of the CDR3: TGTGCCAGCAGCCCTCTGACAGGGATTCCCATGAACACTGAAGCTTTCTTT. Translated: CASSPLTGIPMNTEAFF.

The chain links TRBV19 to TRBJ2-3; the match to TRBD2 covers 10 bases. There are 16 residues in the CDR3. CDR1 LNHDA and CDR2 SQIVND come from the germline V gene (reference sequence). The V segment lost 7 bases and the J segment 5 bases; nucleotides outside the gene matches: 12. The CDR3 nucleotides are TGTGCCAGTACCGAACTTAGCGGGGGGCCACAAGATACGCAGTATTTT. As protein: CASTELSGGPQDTQYF.